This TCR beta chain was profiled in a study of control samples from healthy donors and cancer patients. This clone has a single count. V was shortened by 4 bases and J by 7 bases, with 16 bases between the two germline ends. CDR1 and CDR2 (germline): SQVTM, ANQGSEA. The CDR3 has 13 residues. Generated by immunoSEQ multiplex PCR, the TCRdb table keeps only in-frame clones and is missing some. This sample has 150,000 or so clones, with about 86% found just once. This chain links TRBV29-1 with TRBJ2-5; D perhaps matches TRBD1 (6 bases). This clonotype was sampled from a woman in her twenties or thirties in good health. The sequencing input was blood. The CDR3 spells CSVGTGRMGTQYF. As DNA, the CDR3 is TGCAGCGTTGGTACAGGGCGCATGGGGACCCAGTACTTC.